A selection of T cell receptor beta chains follows, all from one sample in a study of response to subunit inactivated influenza vaccine. TCRdb reanalysed the RT-PCR reads using MiXCR and keeps one entry per CDR3 protein. The sample lists roughly 700,000 distinct CDR3 sequences; roughly 13% were seen once. The specimen was PBMCs from blood, collected less than 15 days before vaccination. These TCRs come from a man aged 45-60 years who received an inactivated influenza vaccine. The CDR3 runs from the conserved cysteine through the conserved F or W. D genes are given only for firm matches. Clone sizes are given selectively: once, few, many, or a class where the clone is expanded.

cdr3_length	d_call	clone_size	j_call	v_call	cdr3_nt	cdr3_aa
15	TRBD1	NA	TRBJ2-7	TRBV7-2	TGTGCCAGCAGCCAATGGGGACAGGGTGCAGGCGAGCAGTACTTC	CASSQWGQGAGEQYF
15	TRBD1	few	TRBJ2-3	TRBV4-2	TGTGCCAGCAGCCAAGATCAGGGGGCGGCAGATACGCAGTATTTT	CASSQDQGAADTQYF
15	TRBD1	NA	TRBJ2-5	TRBV29-1	TGCAGCGTTATCGGACAGGGGGCGCGATCGGAGACCCAGTACTTC	CSVIGQGARSETQYF
15	TRBD1	few	TRBJ2-7	TRBV15	TGTGCCACCAGCAGAGGACAGGGAGTCACCTACGAGCAGTACTTC	CATSRGQGVTYEQYF
18	TRBD2	NA	TRBJ2-3	TRBV27	TGTGCCAGCAGCCCCGGGGTTGCGGGGGTAGGGAGCACAGATACGCAGTATTTT	CASSPGVAGVGSTDTQYF
15	NA	few	TRBJ2-3	TRBV5-1	TGCGCCAGCAGCTCGGCGGGGGCCGACACAGATACGCAGTATTTT	CASSSAGADTDTQYF
15	NA	few	TRBJ2-1	TRBV7-2	TGTGCCAGCAGCTTAGCCCAGGGACACTACAATGAGCAGTTCTTC	CASSLAQGHYNEQFF
14	TRBD2	few	TRBJ2-7	TRBV7-9	TGTGCCAGCAGCCCAAGACTAGCGGGAGGCGAGCAGTACTTC	CASSPRLAGGEQYF
14	NA	NA	TRBJ2-3	TRBV5-1	TGCGCCAGCAGCTCAGGCAGTGCCCAGGATACGCAGTATTTT	CASSSGSAQDTQYF
15	NA	NA	TRBJ2-7	TRBV6-1	TGTGCCAGCAGTCCCTGGATGGGGCTAACCTACGAGCAGTACTTC	CASSPWMGLTYEQYF
15	TRBD2	few	TRBJ2-1	TRBV10-3	TGTGCCATCAGTGCGGGAGGTCTAAATGTCAATGAGCAGTTCTTC	CAISAGGLNVNEQFF
15	NA	NA	TRBJ2-1	TRBV4-3	TGCGCCAGCAGCCAAGATCGAGGATGGTCCGATGAGCAGTTCTTC	CASSQDRGWSDEQFF
14	TRBD1	NA	TRBJ2-1	TRBV5-1	TGCGCCACCGCGCGGACAGGGGAATACAATGAGCAGTTCTTC	CATARTGEYNEQFF
16	TRBD1	few	TRBJ2-2	TRBV9	TGTGCCAGCAGCCCCCGGGGACAGGGAGGGACCGGGGAGCTGTTTTTT	CASSPRGQGGTGELFF
13	TRBD1	few	TRBJ1-5	TRBV28	TGTGCCAGTCAGGGGGTCAGCAATCAGCCCCAGCATTTT	CASQGVSNQPQHF
15	NA	NA	TRBJ2-3	TRBV3-1	TGTGCCAGCAGCCAAGGGGCCTTGCCCACAGATACGCAGTATTTT	CASSQGALPTDTQYF
16	TRBD1	few	TRBJ1-2	TRBV4-2	TGTGCCAGCAGCCAAGGGAACACAGGGGCCGCATATGGCTACACCTTC	CASSQGNTGAAYGYTF
15	NA	many	TRBJ2-6	TRBV18	TGTGCCAGCTCACCACCGCGGTCTGGGGCCAACGTCCTGACTTTC	CASSPPRSGANVLTF
14	NA	many	TRBJ2-7	TRBV19	TGTGCCAGTAGTGCCTCCGGGGGTGGTGGCGAGCAGTACTTC	CASSASGGGGEQYF
15	NA	NA	TRBJ2-1	TRBV20-1	TGCAGTGCTGTCAGGGGCACCAGCTCCTACAATGAGCAGTTCTTC	CSAVRGTSSYNEQFF
16	NA	many	TRBJ2-5	TRBV7-9	TGTGCCAGCAGCTTAGGGGATCTGTGGGCCCAAGAGACCCAGTACTTC	CASSLGDLWAQETQYF
15	NA	few	TRBJ1-5	TRBV5-5	TGTGCCAGCAGCTTGGAAGGGGCGTTCGGTCAGCCCCAGCATTTT	CASSLEGAFGQPQHF
14	NA	few	TRBJ2-7	TRBV3-1	TGTGCCAGCAGCCAGGGCCTCTTGGGCTACGAGCAGTACTTC	CASSQGLLGYEQYF
12	NA	NA	TRBJ2-5	TRBV6-2/TRBV6-3	TGTGCCACTGCGACCTACCAAGAGACCCAGTACTTC	CATATYQETQYF
16	NA	NA	TRBJ2-3	TRBV29-1	TGCAGCGTGGGAGGGGGGGGCAGTTTGTCGACAGATACGCAGTATTTT	CSVGGGGSLSTDTQYF
13	NA	few	TRBJ1-2	TRBV18	TGTGCCAGCTCGCCGCGAGGCGGCGATGGCTACACCTTC	CASSPRGGDGYTF
13	TRBD2	NA	TRBJ2-7	TRBV20-1	TGCAGTGCTAGAGATGAGCTAGCGGGTCTTCCGAACTTC	CSARDELAGLPNF
13	NA	few	TRBJ1-1	TRBV19	TGTGCCAGTAGTATAGTACTGAACACTGAAGCTTTCTTT	CASSIVLNTEAFF
15	TRBD2	NA	TRBJ2-3	TRBV5-1	TGCGCCAGCAGCTTGGCGGGGGGGCCAAAAGATACGCAGTATTTT	CASSLAGGPKDTQYF
14	TRBD1	NA	TRBJ1-2	TRBV12-3/TRBV12-4	TGTGCCAGGAGTCACAGGGGAGTTAACTATGGCTACACCTTC	CARSHRGVNYGYTF
13	NA	few	TRBJ2-7	TRBV7-8	TGTGCCAGCAGCTTACTTATGGGGTACGAGCAGTACTTC	CASSLLMGYEQYF
14	NA	few	TRBJ2-3	TRBV10-3	TGTGCCATCTCGAGGGAGAGGCGCACAGATACGCAGTATTTT	CAISRERRTDTQYF
13	NA	NA	TRBJ2-7	TRBV7-2	TGTGCCAGCAACCACCCGGGGACCCTCGGGCAGTACTTC	CASNHPGTLGQYF
11	NA	few	TRBJ2-1	TRBV5-1	TGCGCCAGCAGCTTCTACGGTGAGCAGTTCTTC	CASSFYGEQFF
17	TRBD1	few	TRBJ1-3	TRBV4-2	TGTGCCAGCAGCCAAGGGGCACAGGGGCTTACTGGAAACACCATATATTTT	CASSQGAQGLTGNTIYF
13	NA	few	TRBJ2-7	TRBV29-1	TGCAGCGTATGGACAGCGAGCTCCTACGAGCAGTACTTC	CSVWTASSYEQYF
13	NA	few	TRBJ1-1	TRBV7-2	TGTGCCAGCAGCTTAGGCATAGGGGGTGAAGCTTTCTTT	CASSLGIGGEAFF
17	TRBD2	once	TRBJ2-4	TRBV12-5	TGTGCTAGTGGTTTCCTGAGACTAGCTCTAGCCAAAAACATTCAGTACTTC	CASGFLRLALAKNIQYF
14	NA	few	TRBJ2-7	TRBV12-3/TRBV12-4	TGTGCCAGCAGTTGGGGAGGGGGGGGCTACGAGCAGTACTTC	CASSWGGGGYEQYF
15	TRBD1	few	TRBJ1-4	TRBV9	TGTGCCAGCAGCACCCGGACAGGGTGGGGTGAAAAACTGTTTTTT	CASSTRTGWGEKLFF
21	TRBD1	NA	TRBJ1-1	TRBV5-1	TGCGCCAGCAACCAACGACCGGGACAGGGTTCCGTTCAGGCACGTTGGACTGAAGCTTTCTTT	CASNQRPGQGSVQARWTEAFF
16	TRBD2	few	TRBJ2-1	TRBV9	TGTGCCAGCAGTCCTAGCGGGAGGGGGGTCTACAATGAGCAGTTCTTC	CASSPSGRGVYNEQFF
14	TRBD1	NA	TRBJ1-4	TRBV5-1	TGCGCCAGCAGCTCGGGACAGAGCAATGAAAAACTGTTTTTT	CASSSGQSNEKLFF
13	TRBD2	few	TRBJ2-5	TRBV6-6	TGTGCCACACGGCGGGGGGGGCAAGAGACCCAGTACTTC	CATRRGGQETQYF
14	NA	few	TRBJ2-7	TRBV11-2	TGTGCCAGCAGACCCGCATCGGGAGCCTACGAGCAGTACTTC	CASRPASGAYEQYF
13	NA	NA	TRBJ2-2	TRBV28	TGTGCCAGCACTCGTGTGAGCACCGGGGAGCTGTTTTTT	CASTRVSTGELFF
12	NA	NA	TRBJ2-2	TRBV24-1	TGTGCCACCAGTGACGTTGCCGGGGAGCTGTTTTTT	CATSDVAGELFF
14	TRBD1	few	TRBJ1-2	TRBV19	TGTGCCAGTAGCCCACAGGGGGTCGGTTATGGCTACACCTTC	CASSPQGVGYGYTF
16	NA	few	TRBJ2-6	TRBV27	TGTGCCAGCAGAAGGGAGTCTCTCTCTGGGGCCAACGTCCTGACTTTC	CASRRESLSGANVLTF
14	NA	NA	TRBJ2-3	TRBV11-2	TGTGCCAGCAGCCCGGGGACTCTCCCGGATACGCAGTATTTT	CASSPGTLPDTQYF